This T cell receptor (beta chain) was captured by sequencing in a study of T cell responses to AZD1222 COVID-19 vaccine. Study-wide results and limits: Repertoire sampling was restricted to post-peak T cell response timepoints.

In the case of this clone: The antigen is undetermined.

Measured with immunoSEQ multiplex PCR; TCRdb has only the in-frame clones, and not every one. Here the sample spans some 62,000 clones, roughly three quarters being singletons. The V end was cut by 0 bases, the J end by 4 bases, with 9 bases between. The CDR3 consists of 14 residues. Germline V CDR1 and CDR2: SGDLS, YYNGEE. The material was peripheral blood, obtained on day 0 of AZD1222 vaccination. The receptor's source is an adult in good health. The genes are TRBV9 and TRBJ2-3; no reliable D call. The CDR3 protein is CASSVDLPPDTQYF. CDR3 sequence (DNA): TGTGCCAGCAGCGTAGATCTCCCCCCAGATACGCAGTATTTT.